The T cell receptor (beta chain) under discussion was sequenced for a study of shared clonotypes between healthy human individuals. Study-wide results and limits: Clonotypes that were shared across a few donors made up around 5% of naive CD4 clonotypes.

On sorted subsets, replicate PCRs used roughly 220 ng DNA, or 27,000 or so T cell genomes. Libraries were prepared by immunoSEQ multiplex PCR; TCRdb keeps only in-frame clonotypes and omits some of them. This repertoire shows roughly 2.1 million clones, 85% to 95% found once; its top ten account for over 1.5%. With regard to this clone: The antigen is undetermined.

The naive CD8 population came from CD45RO-negative cells selected for CCR7, without terminally differentiated effector memory CD45RA+ cells. Trimming took off 3 bases at V and 5 bases at J, with 18 bases between the two ends. CDR3 length: 15 residues. The germline V gene encodes CDR1 SGHRS and CDR2 YFSETQ. This sequence originates from a man aged 18 to 29 in good health. Some clones in this sample may be carry-over from other donors' samples. The rearrangement uses TRBV5-1 and TRBJ2-7; either TRBD1 or TRBD2 may supply D (5 bases each). Sequenced material: naive CD8+ T cells from PBMCs. CDR3 sequence (DNA): TGCGCCAGCAGCTGGGGGTCCGGTCGTAGTGACGAGCAGTACTTC. Its translation is CASSWGSGRSDEQYF. Complete variable domain (other parts from reference TRBV5-1 and TRBJ2-7): KAGVTQTPRYLIKTRGQQVTLSCSPISGHRSVSWYQQTPGQGLQFLFEYFSETQRNKGNFPGRFSGRQFSNSRSEMNVSTLELGDSALYLCASSWGSGRSDEQYFGPGTRLTVT.